This is a list of T cell receptor beta chains from one sample in a study of shared clonotypes between healthy human individuals. The method was immunoSEQ multiplex PCR; TCRdb's version includes in-frame clones alone and lacks a portion of them. The sample lists around 2.1 million clones, under 95% occurring once. The specimen was naive CD8+ T cells from PBMCs. The receptor source for this set is a man aged 18 to 30 in good health. Some clones in this sample may be carry-over from other donors' samples. CDR3s include the opening cysteine and the closing phenylalanine or tryptophan. The D gene is left open where the match is weak. Clone size is stated in some rows and not others, as once, few, many or a class when expanded.

TRBJ1-5,TRBD1,NA,TRBV28,CASSLSGTGNQPQHF,TGTGCCAGCAGTTTATCCGGGACAGGGAATCAGCCCCAGCATTTT
TRBJ2-7,NA,once,TRBV27,CASSWGSSGPAEQYF,TGTGCCAGCAGTTGGGGGAGTAGCGGACCCGCCGAGCAGTACTTC
TRBJ2-1,NA,NA,TRBV27,CASSFGLGGEQFF,TGTGCCAGCAGTTTTGGTTTAGGCGGGGAGCAGTTCTTC
TRBJ1-4,TRBD1,once,TRBV5-4,CASSAWTGGTNEKLFF,TGTGCCAGCAGCGCGTGGACAGGGGGAACTAATGAAAAACTGTTTTTT
TRBJ2-7,NA,NA,TRBV5-1,CASSAPRVGTLSSYEQYF,TGCGCCAGCAGCGCACCCCGGGTGGGGACTCTTAGCTCCTACGAGCAGTACTTC
TRBJ2-1,TRBD2,NA,TRBV28,CASSRHDWASGRNEQFF,TGTGCCAGCAGCCGACATGATTGGGCTAGCGGGAGGAATGAGCAGTTCTTC
TRBJ2-7,TRBD2,NA,TRBV28,CASSLLASGKVDEQYF,TGTGCCAGCAGTTTATTAGCTAGCGGGAAGGTTGACGAGCAGTACTTC
TRBJ2-1,NA,NA,TRBV7-9,CASSSAVTSSYNEQFF,TGTGCCAGCAGCTCGGCGGTAACATCTTCCTACAATGAGCAGTTCTTC
TRBJ1-1,TRBD1,NA,TRBV20-1,CSAHQGVGAFF,TGCAGTGCTCACCAGGGGGTAGGAGCTTTCTTT
TRBJ2-3,TRBD2,once,TRBV7-9,CASSQTSGITDTQYF,TGTGCCAGCAGCCAGACTAGCGGGATCACAGATACGCAGTATTTT
TRBJ2-2,TRBD1,NA,TRBV7-8,CASSLARQGTGELFF,TGTGCCAGCAGCTTAGCAAGACAGGGAACCGGGGAGCTGTTTTTT
TRBJ2-5,TRBD2,NA,TRBV9,CASSRSRLAGEGYLETQYF,TGTGCCAGCAGCCGTAGTCGGCTAGCGGGAGAGGGATATCTTGAGACCCAGTACTTC
TRBJ2-7,NA,NA,TRBV27,CASRKGFEQYF,TGTGCCAGCAGAAAGGGTTTCGAGCAGTACTTC
TRBJ2-7,NA,NA,TRBV5-6,CASSLGGTLSYEQYF,TGTGCCAGCAGCTTGGGGGGGACACTCTCCTACGAGCAGTACTTC
TRBJ2-1,TRBD2,NA,TRBV13,CASSLLPSGYNEQFF,TGTGCCAGCAGCTTATTGCCTAGCGGGTACAATGAGCAGTTCTTC
TRBJ2-1,NA,NA,TRBV5-1,CASSLGGAGTLFNEQFF,TGCGCCAGCAGCTTGGGCGGCGCGGGAACCCTTTTCAATGAGCAGTTCTTC
TRBJ2-7,NA,NA,TRBV27,CASSFTGNEQYF,TGTGCCAGCAGTTTCACAGGGAATGAGCAGTACTTC
TRBJ2-2,NA,NA,TRBV7-3,CASSPLRGTGELFF,TGTGCCAGCAGCCCCCTAAGGGGCACCGGGGAGCTGTTTTTT
TRBJ2-1,TRBD2,NA,TRBV9,CASSPMSGLGYNEQFF,TGTGCCAGCAGCCCCATGTCAGGACTAGGCTACAATGAGCAGTTCTTC
TRBJ1-5,NA,few,TRBV30,CAWTGAGGSNQPQHF,TGTGCCTGGACCGGGGCAGGAGGTTCGAATCAGCCCCAGCATTTT
TRBJ1-2,NA,NA,TRBV29-1,CSVVEAGGAGGYTF,TGCAGCGTTGTCGAAGCGGGGGGCGCGGGTGGCTACACCTTC
TRBJ2-1,TRBD2,NA,TRBV11-2,CASSRSGRPGYNEQFF,TGTGCCAGCAGCCGTAGCGGGAGGCCAGGCTACAATGAGCAGTTCTTC
TRBJ2-5,NA,NA,TRBV27,CASSLARGGEETQYF,TGTGCCAGCAGCCTCGCTCGCGGAGGAGAGGAGACCCAGTACTTC
TRBJ2-7,TRBD2,NA,TRBV5-5,CASSLPGGTYEQYF,TGTGCCAGCAGCCTCCCCGGGGGGACCTACGAGCAGTACTTC
TRBJ2-1,NA,NA,TRBV7-9,CASSLDPGNNEQFF,TGTGCCAGCAGCTTAGACCCAGGGAACAATGAGCAGTTCTTC
TRBJ1-2,NA,NA,TRBV6-6,CASQLLRGAEGYTF,TGTGCCAGCCAACTCCTCCGGGGGGCCGAGGGCTACACCTTC
TRBJ2-7,TRBD1,NA,TRBV7-9,CASSPDRQFEQYF,TGTGCCAGCAGCCCGGACAGGCAGTTCGAGCAGTACTTC
TRBJ1-3,NA,NA,TRBV9,CASSFRGGSGNTIYF,TGTGCCAGCAGCTTCCGGGGGGGCTCTGGAAACACCATATATTTT
TRBJ1-3,NA,NA,TRBV9,CASSVGRISGNTIYF,TGTGCCAGCAGCGTAGGCAGGATTTCTGGAAACACCATATATTTT
TRBJ1-4,NA,NA,TRBV28,CASSLPRESKEKLFF,TGTGCCAGCAGTTTACCCAGAGAGTCAAAAGAAAAACTGTTTTTT
TRBJ1-2,TRBD1,NA,TRBV19,CASTGTGGRSGYTF,TGTGCCAGTACCGGGACAGGGGGTCGGTCTGGCTACACCTTC
TRBJ2-7,TRBD1,NA,TRBV10-3,CAISESNFRGSGYEQYF,TGTGCCATCAGTGAGTCGAATTTCAGGGGGTCTGGCTACGAGCAGTACTTC
TRBJ2-1,NA,NA,TRBV9,CASSVGGAPNNEQFF,TGTGCCAGCAGCGTAGGGGGAGCCCCTAACAATGAGCAGTTCTTC
TRBJ1-2,TRBD1,NA,TRBV29-1,CSVAVRQGNYGYTF,TGCAGCGTGGCGGTTAGACAGGGGAACTATGGCTACACCTTC
TRBJ2-1,NA,NA,TRBV27,CASSLSGGSRVDEQFF,TGTGCCAGCAGTTTATCAGGTGGGAGTAGGGTCGATGAGCAGTTCTTC
TRBJ2-5,TRBD2,NA,TRBV27,CASSLYPGGGRETQYF,TGTGCCAGCAGTTTATATCCGGGAGGGGGGAGAGAGACCCAGTACTTC
TRBJ1-5,NA,NA,TRBV5-1,CASSLDGNSNQPQHF,TGCGCCAGCAGCCTGGACGGTAATAGCAATCAGCCCCAGCATTTT
TRBJ2-3,TRBD2,once,TRBV9,CASSVGISGRVDTQYF,TGTGCCAGCAGCGTAGGGATTAGCGGGCGGGTGGATACGCAGTATTTT